The 29 T cell receptor beta chains below were found in one sample sequenced in a study of spatial heterogeneity in lung cancer (dated by TCRdb to the late 2010s). The method behind the library was 5' RACE. The reads were generated on a NextSeq 500. In TCRdb, the public reads were trimmed at Q25 with fastp and aligned with MiXCR, with productive beta chains retained. Identical CDR3 proteins give one entry, which carries the most common genes and DNA. Across this sample there are around 20,000 distinct CDR3 sequences, with around 9.7% seen only once. The top ten clonotypes cover about a fifth of the sample. The sample's time point label is to be understood as: blood at routine non-recurrence follow-up after resection. The sample consisted of PBMCs, taken at follow-up. These receptor sequences come from a male donor with early-stage non-small cell lung cancer.

This clonotype came up a few times. This chain connects TRBV2 to TRBJ1-5; D gene unclear. V lost 0 bases, J lost 5 bases, and 14 bases lay in between. The germline V gene has CDR1 SNHLY and CDR2 FYNNEI. The CDR3 spans 16 residues. The DNA of the CDR3 is TGTGCCAGCAGTGAAGCAAAAGGCCGGAGTTATCAGCCCCAGCATTTT. Its translation: CASSEAKGRSYQPQHF.

This clonotype was seen many times. The rearrangement joins TRBV7-2 to TRBJ2-2; TRBD2 might be the D (6 bases). The CDR3 has 16 residues. Trimming stripped 1 base from V and 5 bases from J, with 14 bases between. Germline CDR1 reads SGHTA; CDR2 reads FQGNSA. CDR3 nucleotide sequence: TGTGCCAGCAGCTTAGATGGAGGGACCATGACCGGGGAGCTGTTTTTT. It is translated as CASSLDGGTMTGELFF.

Only a few counts were recorded for this clonotype. The chain couples TRBV4-3 to TRBJ1-3, with 7 positions matching TRBD1. After removal of 2 bases from V and 0 bases from J, the junction contained 7 bases not matched to a gene. The CDR3 loop spans 17 amino acids. The V gene's germline CDR1 is LGHNA and CDR2 YSLEER. DNA for the CDR3: TGCGCCAGCAGCCAAACCATGGGACAGCACTCTGGAAACACCATATATTTT. Its translation is CASSQTMGQHSGNTIYF.

This clonotype has at least ten counts. V and J are TRBV6-2 or TRBV6-3 and TRBJ2-2; no reliable D call. Deletions cut 10 bases from V and 7 bases from J, with 19 bases between. This CDR3 is 14 amino acids long. Germline lookup yields CDR1 MNHEY and CDR2 SVGEGT. The CDR3 nucleotides are TGTGCCACCTCACGAGCCGGAGTCGGCGGGGAGCTGTTTTTT. It codes for CATSRAGVGGELFF.

This clonotype was counted ten times or more. V and J are TRBV2 and TRBJ2-1; no clear D. CDR1 is SNHLY, CDR2 FYNNEI, per germline. Between the trimmed V and J ends, which lost 0 bases and 2 bases, there was a span of 5 bases. The CDR3 length is 14 residues. The CDR3 loop is CASSEALPYNEQFF. The CDR3 region has the DNA TGTGCCAGCAGTGAAGCGCTTCCCTACAATGAGCAGTTCTTC.

This clonotype was seen many times. This sequence joins TRBV20-1 and TRBJ2-5, with D uncertain. Germline CDR1 DFQATT, CDR2 SNEGSKA (reference sequence). V was shortened by 2 bases and J by 1 base, with 11 bases between the two germline ends. The CDR3 sequence is 14 residues long. The CDR3: CSARPQEFQETQYF. CDR3 bases: TGCAGTGCTAGACCCCAAGAATTCCAAGAGACCCAGTACTTC.

This clonotype has at least ten counts. V usage is TRBV18 and J usage is TRBJ1-6; 10 bases align to TRBD1. Germline-derived CDR1 and CDR2 are KGHSH and LQKENI. This CDR3 region has 14 residues. The ends lost 3 bases at V and 10 bases at J; junction bases unmatched: 3. CDR3 nucleotides: TGTGCCAGCTCACCGGGACAGGGGAAATCACCCCTCCACTTT. Translation: CASSPGQGKSPLHF.

This clonotype was observed many times. CDR3 amino acids: CASSFGARSQPQHF. CDR3 DNA: TGTGCCAGCAGTTTCGGGGCGAGGAGTCAGCCCCAGCATTTT. The rearrangement uses TRBV12-3 or TRBV12-4 and TRBJ1-5, with D tentatively TRBD1 (5 bases). CDR3 length: 14 amino acids. The V and J ends lost 3 bases and 6 bases respectively, with 12 bases between them.

This clonotype was seen at least ten times. J is TRBJ1-3 and V is TRBV7-9; the D is unclear. The CDR3 spans 15 residues. Trimming took off 3 bases at V and 1 base at J, with 10 bases between the two ends. Per the germline V gene, CDR1 is SEHNR and CDR2 is FQNEAQ (reference sequence). CDR3 loop: CASSLARSSGNTIYF. CDR3 DNA: TGTGCCAGCAGCTTGGCCAGGTCGTCTGGAAACACCATATATTTT.

This clonotype was observed a handful of times. The CDR3 loop is CASSLPGTGTDTQYF. The CDR3 DNA follows: TGTGCCAGCAGCCTTCCCGGGACTGGCACAGATACGCAGTATTTT. The chain is built from TRBV12-3 or TRBV12-4 and TRBJ2-3, with D possibly being TRBD2 (6 bases). This CDR3 has 15 residues. Deletions cut 6 bases from V and 1 base from J, with 14 bases between.

The chain links TRBV11-2 to TRBJ2-2, with 8 bases fitting TRBD2. Germline lookup yields CDR1 SGHAT and CDR2 FQNNGV. With V trimmed by 0 bases and J by 4 bases, 1 base remained unmatched. The CDR3 sequence is 15 residues long. CDR3 in amino acids: CASSLELAGTGELFF. The CDR3 coding sequence is TGTGCCAGCAGCTTAGAGCTAGCGGGCACCGGGGAGCTGTTTTTT.

This clonotype was seen a handful of times. The genes are TRBV12-3 or TRBV12-4 and TRBJ1-5, with D unclear. Trimming cost V 4 bases and J 16 bases, with 20 bases left between them. The CDR3 extends over 13 amino acids. In DNA form, the CDR3 reads TGTGCCAGCAGTTCCAGTAAGCGATCCTTGTTACATTTT. It yields the protein CASSSSKRSLLHF.

The rearrangement uses TRBV18 and TRBJ1-1; TRBD1 might be the D (6 bases). Germline CDR1 reads KGHSH; CDR2 reads LQKENI. This CDR3 region has 16 residues. V was clipped by 3 bases and J by 0 bases, with 14 bases between them. CDR3 nucleotides: TGTGCCAGCTCACCCCTACCAGGGGCGGTGAACACTGAAGCTTTCTTT. Its translation is CASSPLPGAVNTEAFF. The full variable domain, in which reference TRBV18 and TRBJ1-1 provide the parts outside the CDR3, is NAGVMQNPRHLVRRRGQEARLRCSPMKGHSHVYWYRQLPEEGLKFMVYLQKENIIDESGMPKERFSAEFPKEGPSILRIQQVVRGDSAAYFCASSPLPGAVNTEAFFGQGTRLTVV.

The chain combines TRBV7-2 with TRBJ1-1; a weak D match, TRBD1 (5 bases). Looked up from germline, CDR1 is SGHTA and CDR2 is FQGNSA. Between the trimmed V and J ends, which lost 2 bases and 3 bases, there was a span of 13 bases. This CDR3 contains 15 residues. The CDR3 spells CASSLKPGSYTEAFF. Written as DNA, the CDR3 is TGTGCCAGCAGCTTAAAACCAGGGTCTTACACTGAAGCTTTCTTT.

This clonotype appeared many times. The chain has TRBV28 and TRBJ2-3, with 9 nucleotides matching TRBD2. From germline, CDR1 is MDHEN and CDR2 SYDVKM. This CDR3 is 13 amino acids long. The V and J ends lost 7 bases and 1 base, in that order; junction bases with no gene match: 0. The CDR3, as DNA: TGTGCCAGCACTAGCGGGGGCACAGATACGCAGTATTTT. Its translation is CASTSGGTDTQYF.

This clonotype was recorded many times. The rearrangement joins TRBV7-2 to TRBJ2-1, with 7 nucleotides matching TRBD1. This CDR3 spans 12 amino acids. Germline V gives CDR1 SGHTA, CDR2 FQGNSA. J was trimmed by 11 bases and V by 5 bases; bases with no gene match: 6. The CDR3 DNA follows: TGTGCCAGCAGCCCCTCGACAGGGAAGCAGTTCTTC. Amino acid sequence: CASSPSTGKQFF. Supplemented by reference TRBV7-2 and TRBJ2-1, the full variable domain reads GAGVSQSPSNKVTEKGKDVELRCDPISGHTALYWYRQSLGQGLEFLIYFQGNSAPDKSGLPSDRFSAERTGGSVSTLTIQRTQQEDSAVYLCASSPSTGKQFFGPGTRLTVL.

This clonotype has just a few counts. The CDR3 loop is CASSSHNTEAFF. As DNA, the CDR3 is TGTGCCAGCAGTTCCCATAACACTGAAGCTTTCTTT. This chain links TRBV28 with TRBJ1-1; D gene unclear. The germline V gene has CDR1 MDHEN and CDR2 SYDVKM. The CDR3 spans 12 residues. Trimming cost V 4 bases and J 2 bases, with 5 bases left between them.

The chain couples TRBV20-1 to TRBJ2-1; the D is unclear. CDR3 length: 15 amino acids. In germline, CDR1 is DFQATT, CDR2 SNEGSKA (reference sequence). The V end was cut by 1 base, the J end by 0 bases, with 10 bases between. In nucleotides, the CDR3 is TGCAGTGCTAGAGTTCCGGCTAGCTCCTACAATGAGCAGTTCTTC. Encoded protein: CSARVPASSYNEQFF.

The V call is TRBV29-1, the J call TRBJ2-3; 9 bases align to TRBD2. Looked up from germline, CDR1 is SQVTM and CDR2 is ANQGSEA. J was trimmed by 2 bases and V by 3 bases; bases with no gene match: 6. The CDR3 sequence is 15 residues long. CDR3 nucleotides: TGCAGCGTTGACAGGGCGGGGGGGCACACAGATACGCAGTATTTT. This gives the protein CSVDRAGGHTDTQYF.

About this clonotype: One base away lies a much larger clone, so this may be a sequencing read error. V and J are TRBV4-1 and TRBJ2-5; the match to TRBD1 covers 9 bases. The CDR3 covers 17 residues. Germline lookup yields CDR1 MGHRA and CDR2 YSYEKL. The CDR3 loop reads CTSSRRGQGLGTETQYF. Here the CDR3 DNA reads TGCACCAGCAGCCGCCGCGGACAGGGGCTGGGTACGGAGACCCAGTACTTC.

In this sample, this clonotype turned up a few times. The J gene is TRBJ2-3, the V gene TRBV5-1; D could derive from TRBD1 or TRBD2 (5 bases each). Germline lookup yields CDR1 SGHRS and CDR2 YFSETQ. The CDR3 loop spans 14 amino acids. V was pared by 0 bases and J by 0 bases, with 5 bases between. The CDR3 bases are TGCGCCAGCAGCTTGGGGGACAGCACAGATACGCAGTATTTT. Translating it yields CASSLGDSTDTQYF.

This chain connects TRBV15 to TRBJ2-1; D is unclear. With 1 base removed from V and 4 bases from J, the gap between germline ends came to 11 bases. The CDR3 has 15 amino acids. Germline V gene lookup returns CDR1 LNHNV and CDR2 YYDKDF (reference sequence). The CDR3 protein is CATSRGNDIYNEQFF. The CDR3 DNA reads as TGTGCCACCAGCAGAGGAAACGACATTTACAATGAGCAGTTCTTC.

This clonotype was observed a few times. The chain has TRBV6-1 and TRBJ2-7; 10 bases fit TRBD1. This CDR3 is built from 12 residues. The V and J ends lost 10 bases and 4 bases, in that order; junction bases with no gene match: 4. Germline CDR1 is MNHNS and CDR2 is SASEGT. Here the CDR3 DNA reads TGTGCCACCGAGGGACAGGGGTACGAGCAGTACTTC. Translating it yields CATEGQGYEQYF.

The chain is built from TRBV4-1 and TRBJ1-4; TRBD1 matches at 8 bases. The CDR3 extends over 15 amino acids. Germline loops: CDR1 MGHRA, CDR2 YSYEKL. With 4 bases clipped from V and 8 bases from J, the junction kept 9 bases outside the gene matches. CDR3 bases: TGCGCCAGCAGCCGTGGACAGGGTAGGGAAGAAAAACTGTTTTTT. Protein sequence: CASSRGQGREEKLFF.

This clonotype was recorded many times. The chain joins TRBV5-5 to TRBJ2-7, with D tentatively TRBD1 (7 bases). The CDR3 is made up of 15 amino acids. Trimming removed 2 bases at V and 6 bases at J, with 18 bases between. Germline CDR1 and CDR2: SGHKS and YYEKEE (reference sequence). CDR3 sequence reads: CASSFQSGTAGEQYF. DNA of the CDR3: TGTGCCAGCAGCTTTCAATCCGGGACAGCGGGCGAGCAGTACTTC. Full variable domain (rest looked up from reference TRBV5-5 and TRBJ2-7): DAGVTQSPTHLIKTRGQQVTLRCSPISGHKSVSWYQQVLGQGPQFIFQYYEKEERGRGNFPDRFSARQFPNYSSELNVNALLLGDSALYLCASSFQSGTAGEQYFGPGTRLTVT.

Regarding this clonotype: Just one base apart from a much larger clone, this may be a read error. The chain recombines TRBV7-9 with TRBJ2-3; 12 bases are shared with TRBD2. The germline V gene encodes CDR1 SEHNR and CDR2 FQNEAQ (reference sequence). CDR3 length equals 15 residues. The CDR3 is CVSSQTSGRPDTQYF. The CDR3 DNA reads as TGTGTCAGCAGCCAGACTAGCGGGAGACCAGATACGCAGTATTTT.

J is TRBJ1-6 and V is TRBV29-1; D may be TRBD1 (6 bases). CDR1 SQVTM and CDR2 ANQGSEA come from the germline V gene. V gave up 5 bases and J gave up 7 bases, with 12 bases separating them. This CDR3 comprises 13 residues. DNA of the CDR3: TGCAGCGTTAAGGCGGACAGCAATTCACCCCTCCACTTT. Translation: CSVKADSNSPLHF.

This clonotype was seen at least ten times. J is TRBJ2-1 and V is TRBV3-1, with TRBD1 identical over 8 bases. There are 15 residues in the CDR3. Trimming took 5 bases from V and 5 from J; bases not matched to a gene: 8. The V gene's germline CDR1 is LGHDT and CDR2 YNNKEL (reference sequence). DNA for the CDR3: TGTGCCAGCAGCTCCCGGGACAGGAGCAACAATGAGCAGTTCTTC. Translation: CASSSRDRSNNEQFF.

This clonotype occurred a few times. The chain employs TRBV30 and TRBJ2-5; the D gene could be TRBD1 or TRBD2 (5 bases each). There are 12 residues in the CDR3. Per the germline V gene, CDR1 is GTSNPN and CDR2 is SVGIG (reference sequence). V was trimmed by 3 bases and J by 5 bases, leaving 10 bases between them. This CDR3 is CAWRPGAETQYF. For the CDR3, the DNA is TGTGCCTGGAGGCCCGGGGCCGAGACCCAGTACTTC.